Below are 22 T cell receptor beta chains sequenced from a single sample in a study of beta chain features in type 1 diabetes listed by TCRdb under 2018. The antigens for these receptors are not known. Receptor libraries were prepared by the immunoSEQ multiplex PCR assay. The entire isolated RNA was reverse transcribed using the High Capacity cDNA Reverse Transcription Kit, and thus expressed TCRB transcripts were sequenced. TCRdb took this table from immuneACCESS and kept in-frame rearrangements with V and J called. Such tables lack part of the clones; where checked against another copy, unresolved V genes explain under half of the gap, and the rest is unexplained. Recorded for this sample are around 600,000 clones; about an eighth of them occurred a single time. The top ten constitute 0.095% to 0.15% of the sample. General findings and caveats noted by the study authors: A moderate but significant shortening of TCRB CDR3 length was observed in type 1 diabetes patients in all four CD4+ subsets.

The sequenced sample consisted of naive CD4+ T cells from blood. The cell subset or site label here, explained by the study, means: true naive CD4+ T cells. Receptor source: a young man with type 1 diabetes.

The rearrangement uses TRBV30 and TRBJ2-6; 7 bases line up with TRBD1. The CDR3 is 16 residues long. J gave up 2 bases and V 1 base, and 5 bases lay outside the gene matches. CDR1 GTSNPN and CDR2 SVGIG come from the germline V gene (reference sequence). The DNA for the CDR3 is TGTGCCTGGAGTGCAGACAGGGCGACTGGGGCCAACGTCCTGACTTTC. The encoded protein is CAWSADRATGANVLTF.

This chain joins TRBV2 and TRBJ1-1; 10 bases are a match to TRBD1. The CDR3 consists of 15 residues. Germline V CDR1 and CDR2: SNHLY, FYNNEI. Unmatched junction bases numbered 12, after V lost 8 bases and J lost 6 bases. The CDR3 DNA is TGTGCCAGCCATCCACTCGGACAGGGGGTTTCTGAAGCTTTCTTT. Translation gives CASHPLGQGVSEAFF.

There are a few counts of this clone. V usage is TRBV21-1 and J usage is TRBJ2-5; the table names TRBD1, a call not compared with the DNA. TRBV21-1 is a pseudogene. This CDR3 is 16 amino acids long. CDR3 DNA sequence: TGTGCCAGCAGCAGCCTAAAGGTCGGCAGGGAAGAGACCCAGTACTTC. Its protein is CASSSLKVGREETQYF.

In this sample, this clone turned up a few times. The chain links TRBV7-8 to TRBJ2-7; 11 nucleotides align to TRBD1. The ends lost 5 bases at V and 4 bases at J; junction bases unmatched: 4. Germline V gene sequence: CDR1 SGHVS, CDR2 FQNEAQ. This CDR3 is 14 amino acids long. The CDR3 DNA reads as TGTGCCAGCAGCATCGGGACAGGGGGTTACGAGCAGTACTTC. Amino acids: CASSIGTGGYEQYF.

The chain carries TRBV5-1 and TRBJ2-3, with D hard to call. Trimming stripped 6 bases from V and 1 base from J, with 15 bases between. The germline gives CDR1 SGHRS, CDR2 YFSETQ. The CDR3 runs 15 residues. Here the CDR3 reads CASTISQIRTDTQYF. In DNA form, the CDR3 reads TGCGCCAGCACCATCAGCCAAATCCGCACAGATACGCAGTATTTT.

In its sample, this clone was seen a few times. The chain is built from TRBV7-2 and TRBJ2-3, with D possibly TRBD1 on 6 matching bases. Trimming cost V 3 bases and J 6 bases, with 22 bases left between them. The CDR3 totals 17 residues. Germline CDR1 and CDR2: SGHTA and FQGNSA. CDR3 DNA: TGTGCCAGCAGCTTGGGGGCCCGTACTAGACGTGGGGATACGCAGTATTTT. Protein: CASSLGARTRRGDTQYF.

This clone was detected only a few times. The chain employs TRBV4-2 and TRBJ2-7; D uncertain. There are 12 residues in the CDR3. CDR1 and CDR2 from the germline V gene are LGHNA and YNFKEQ. Trimming cost V 2 bases and J 3 bases, with 5 bases left between them. The CDR3 loop reads CASSQTNYEQYF. CDR3 in DNA: TGTGCCAGCAGCCAAACCAACTACGAGCAGTACTTC.

This clone was counted only a few times. The chain couples TRBV29-1 to TRBJ1-5; the D gene is possibly TRBD1 (5 bases). This CDR3 region has 13 residues. The germline gives CDR1 SQVTM, CDR2 ANQGSEA. V lost 4 bases and J lost 6, with 13 bases in between. The CDR3 DNA is TGCAGCGTTGGGAATCAGGGAAGTCAGCCCCAGCATTTT. Residues: CSVGNQGSQPQHF.

The rearrangement links TRBV11-2 to TRBJ2-2; D is ambiguous. V gave up 3 bases and J gave up 3 bases, with 5 bases separating them. In germline, CDR1 is SGHAT, CDR2 FQNNGV. The CDR3 totals 13 residues. CDR3 in amino acids: CASSFTDTGELFF. CDR3 sequence (DNA): TGTGCCAGCAGCTTTACAGACACCGGGGAGCTGTTTTTT.

This chain uses TRBV15 with TRBJ1-1, with D unresolved. The ends were cut back, 0 bases at V and 11 bases at J, with 16 bases in the middle. Per the germline V gene, CDR1 is LNHNV and CDR2 is YYDKDF (reference sequence). CDR3 length: 14 residues. The CDR3 protein is CATSRDPRTWAAFF. The DNA of the CDR3 is TGTGCCACCAGCAGAGATCCTCGGACCTGGGCGGCTTTCTTT.

This clone was recorded a few times. This chain links TRBV18 with TRBJ2-1, with 10 nucleotides matching TRBD2. V trimming: 0 bases; J trimming: 5 bases; junction bases outside the gene matches: 4. The CDR3 contains 16 residues. Germline CDR1 and CDR2: KGHSH and LQKENI. The CDR3 is CASSPPGLAANNEQFF. The CDR3 DNA reads TGTGCCAGCTCACCACCAGGACTAGCGGCCAACAATGAGCAGTTCTTC.

This clone was detected a few times. The chain links TRBV4-2 to TRBJ2-2; D unresolved. This CDR3 contains 15 residues. Per the germline V gene, CDR1 is LGHNA and CDR2 is YNFKEQ. V shed 3 bases and J shed 1 base, with 9 bases lying between them. The CDR3 DNA sequence: TGTGCCAGCAGCCAGGCCGTCGGGAACACCGGGGAGCTGTTTTTT. Translating gives CASSQAVGNTGELFF.

The chain combines TRBV7-2 with TRBJ2-2; D is unclear. From germline, CDR1 is SGHTA and CDR2 FQGNSA. The CDR3 has 17 amino acids. The V gene lost 1 base and the J gene lost 6 bases, with 18 bases spanning the gap. CDR3 sequence (DNA): TGTGCCAGCAGCTTAGGTCGCGGAAAGGTATCACCCGGGGAGCTGTTTTTT. As protein: CASSLGRGKVSPGELFF.

This clone was observed a few times. The chain is built from TRBV6-1 and TRBJ1-2; TRBD1 is a possible D gene (5 bases). The germline V and J ends were trimmed by 1 base and 6 bases, with 12 bases remaining between them. The CDR3 runs 14 residues. Germline V CDR1 and CDR2: MNHNS, SASEGT. Here the CDR3 reads CASSEEAGNDGYTF. DNA for the CDR3: TGTGCCAGCAGTGAAGAGGCAGGGAATGATGGCTACACCTTC.

V usage is TRBV13 and J usage is TRBJ2-5; TRBD1 is a possible D gene (8 bases). This CDR3 region has 14 residues. The germline V and J ends were trimmed by 0 bases and 11 bases, with 16 bases remaining between them. CDR1 is PRHDT, CDR2 FYEKMQ, per germline (reference sequence). The CDR3, as DNA: TGTGCCAGCAGCTTAGGCGACAGGGGAGGGGAGCAGTACTTC. This codes for CASSLGDRGGEQYF.

This clone turned up a few times. The J gene is TRBJ2-3, the V gene TRBV28, with 13 bases matching TRBD2. CDR1 MDHEN and CDR2 SYDVKM come from the germline V gene. V lost 2 bases, J lost 4 bases, and 9 bases stayed unmatched. CDR3 length: 18 residues. In nucleotides, the CDR3 is TGTGCCAGCAGTTTAACTAGCGGGGGGGCAGTGAGCGCAGATACGCAGTATTTT. It yields the protein CASSLTSGGAVSADTQYF.

The V gene is TRBV2, the J gene TRBJ2-1; the D call may be TRBD1 or TRBD2 (5 bases each). Germline V gene sequence: CDR1 SNHLY, CDR2 FYNNEI. V was shortened by 5 bases and J by 8 bases, with 10 bases between the two germline ends. CDR3 size: 12 residues. The CDR3 bases are TGTGCCAGCAGTCTAATGGGGGATGAGCAGTTCTTC. It codes for CASSLMGDEQFF. Looking up the rest from reference TRBV2 and TRBJ2-1 gives the full variable domain: EPEVTQTPSHQVTQMGQEVILRCVPISNHLYFYWYRQILGQKVEFLVSFYNNEISEKSEIFDDQFSVERPDGSNFTLKIRSTKLEDSAMYFCASSLMGDEQFFGPGTRLTVL.

This clone was counted a few times. This chain links TRBV13 with TRBJ2-1; D ambiguous. The V and J ends lost 3 bases and 7 bases respectively, with 10 bases between them. The CDR3 extends over 13 amino acids. CDR1 and CDR2 (germline): PRHDT, FYEKMQ (reference sequence). CDR3 loop: CASSFRLQNEQFF. The CDR3 DNA is TGTGCCAGCAGCTTTCGACTGCAGAATGAGCAGTTCTTC.

This clone appeared a few times. The chain has TRBV10-3 and TRBJ1-2, with TRBD1 identical over 7 bases. Germline V CDR1 and CDR2: ENHRY, SYGVKD. V shed 4 bases, J shed 2 bases, and the junction held 13 bases outside the gene matches. The CDR3 covers 17 residues. The CDR3 reads CAISVRQGAIGNYGYTF. CDR3 coding DNA: TGTGCCATCAGTGTGAGACAGGGTGCGATAGGGAACTATGGCTACACCTTC.

This clone appeared a few times. The V call is TRBV7-2, the J call TRBJ2-1; D is uncertain. The V end was cut by 4 bases, the J end by 4 bases, with 11 bases between. CDR3 length: 14 residues. From germline, CDR1 is SGHTA and CDR2 FQGNSA. The CDR3 loop reads CASSSNSNYNEQFF. CDR3 sequence (DNA): TGTGCCAGCAGCTCTAATTCAAATTACAATGAGCAGTTCTTC. Filled out from reference TRBV7-2 and TRBJ2-1, the complete variable domain reads GAGVSQSPSNKVTEKGKDVELRCDPISGHTALYWYRQSLGQGLEFLIYFQGNSAPDKSGLPSDRFSAERTGGSVSTLTIQRTQQEDSAVYLCASSSNSNYNEQFFGPGTRLTVL.

This chain joins TRBV7-2 and TRBJ1-2, with D possibly TRBD1 on 6 matching bases. Trimming stripped 2 bases from V and 7 bases from J, with 14 bases between. This CDR3 is built from 14 residues. Germline lookup yields CDR1 SGHTA and CDR2 FQGNSA. The CDR3 DNA sequence: TGTGCCAGCAGCTTAAACAGGGAGTCGGGTGGCTACACCTTC. The encoded protein is CASSLNRESGGYTF.

This chain uses TRBV27 with TRBJ1-2; tentatively, D is TRBD1 (5 bases). The ends were cut back, 8 bases at V and 8 bases at J, with 15 bases in the middle. Germline V gene data show CDR1 as MNHEY and CDR2 as SMNVEV (reference sequence). The CDR3 runs 12 residues. CDR3 amino acids: CASGPGRGGYTF. CDR3 nucleotide sequence: TGTGCCAGCGGACCGGGGCGGGGAGGCTACACCTTC.